The 9 T cell receptor beta chains given below trace back to one sample, sequenced in a study of T cells in Graves' hyperthyroidism and ophthalmopathy. Amplification yielded TCR beta CDR3 regions, with RNA transcripts as the source. First-round RT-PCR of the TCR CDR3 relied on the HTBI primer set. MiXCR, run by TCRdb on the multiplex PCR reads, gives a single entry per CDR3 protein. The table includes hundreds of thousands of distinct CDR3 sequences, about a sixth detected once. The sequenced sample consisted of blood. These receptors all stem from a woman in her thirties or forties with Graves' ophthalmopathy.

This clonotype was picked up a small number of times. The rearrangement links TRBV6-1 to TRBJ2-3; D is ambiguous. CDR1 is MNHNS and CDR2 is SASEGT in the germline V gene. The CDR3 is 13 amino acids. Trimming removed 6 bases from V and 4 bases from J, with 11 bases in between. CDR3 in amino acids: CASRLPSADTQYF. In DNA, the CDR3 is TGTGCCAGCAGGCTTCCCTCGGCAGATACGCAGTATTTT.

CDR3 nucleotide sequence: TGCAGTGCAAGTACTAGCGGGGGGCCCGGAGATACGCAGTATTTT. Its protein is CSASTSGGPGDTQYF. The chain uses TRBV20-1 and TRBJ2-3; 12 nucleotides align to TRBD2. Germline lookup yields CDR1 DFQATT and CDR2 SNEGSKA (reference sequence). Germline trimming cut 6 bases from V and 5 bases from J; bases unmatched to any gene: 9. CDR3 length: 15 residues.

This clonotype was counted many times. This chain links TRBV2 with TRBJ2-7; the D is unclear. CDR3 length: 12 amino acids. V lost 2 bases and J 8 bases, leaving 10 bases between the germline ends. The germline V gene has CDR1 SNHLY and CDR2 FYNNEI. Written as DNA, the CDR3 is TGTGCCAGCAGTGAACAATTTGGTCAGCAGTACTTC. This translates into CASSEQFGQQYF.

The table lists this clonotype with many counts. The rearrangement links TRBV29-1 to TRBJ2-5, with 9 nucleotides matching TRBD1. CDR1 is SQVTM and CDR2 is ANQGSEA in the germline V gene. J lost 4 bases, V lost 6 bases, and 3 bases had no gene match. The CDR3 loop spans 12 amino acids. The CDR3 sequence is CSVEGQGETQYF. The CDR3 DNA is TGCAGCGTCGAGGGACAGGGAGAGACCCAGTACTTC.

The gene calls are TRBV6-1 and TRBJ2-2, with 8 positions matching TRBD1. J lost 3 bases, V lost 6 bases, and 9 bases had no gene match. In germline, CDR1 is MNHNS, CDR2 SASEGT. The length of the CDR3 is 16 residues. The CDR3 reads CASSGGRGLDTGELFF. The CDR3, as DNA: TGTGCCAGCAGCGGAGGCAGGGGGCTGGACACCGGGGAGCTGTTTTTT.

The rearrangement joins TRBV11-2 to TRBJ1-2; no definite D call. The CDR3 extends over 13 amino acids. V was clipped by 4 bases and J by 4 bases, with 10 bases between them. Germline-derived CDR1 and CDR2 are SGHAT and FQNNGV. CDR3 protein: CASSWEGSYGYTF. The DNA for the CDR3 is TGTGCCAGCAGCTGGGAGGGAAGCTATGGCTACACCTTC.

In this sample, this clonotype turned up many times. This chain uses TRBV2 with TRBJ1-2; possible D gene TRBD1, 6 bases. V was cut by 1 base and J by 8 bases, with 20 bases left in between. The CDR3 runs 16 residues. Germline values: CDR1 SNHLY, CDR2 FYNNEI. The CDR3 loop is CASSEGRAGGPIGYTF. CDR3 DNA: TGTGCCAGCAGTGAAGGAAGGGCGGGGGGCCCTATCGGCTACACCTTC.

The table lists this clonotype with a few counts. This sequence joins TRBV25-1 and TRBJ1-3; 9 bases map to TRBD1. V lost 3 bases and J lost 0; bases outside the gene matches: 6. The CDR3 length is 17 residues. Germline V gene data show CDR1 as MGHDK and CDR2 as SYGVNS. The CDR3 nucleotides are TGTGCCAGCAGTGAGGGGACAGGGTGGTACTCTGGAAACACCATATATTTT. Its translation: CASSEGTGWYSGNTIYF.

V is TRBV2 and J is TRBJ2-1, with 9 bases fitting TRBD1. The CDR3 length is 18 residues. Germline V lookup: CDR1 SNHLY, CDR2 FYNNEI. The V and J ends lost 0 bases and 1 base, in that order; junction bases with no gene match: 7. The CDR3, as DNA: TGTGCCAGCAGTGAAGCGAAAACAGGGGGCGCGTCCTACAATGAGCAGTTCTTC. This codes for CASSEAKTGGASYNEQFF. Full variable domain (remainder filled in from reference TRBV2 and TRBJ2-1): EPEVTQTPSHQVTQMGQEVILRCVPISNHLYFYWYRQILGQKVEFLVSFYNNEISEKSEIFDDQFSVERPDGSNFTLKIRSTKLEDSAMYFCASSEAKTGGASYNEQFFGPGTRLTVL.